This T cell receptor beta chain was identified during a study of blood T cells in healthy people across ages. This clonotype appeared a few times. PCR was performed a second time for about 7 to 12 cycles using a sample-barcoded 5' primer and a J-beta primer mix. TCRdb re-called the 5' RACE reads with MiXCR, one entry per CDR3 protein. The profile shows about 770,000 distinct CDR3 sequences, about 42% of them singletons. Germline CDR1 is LGHNA and CDR2 is YSLEER. Trimming removed 0 bases at V and 6 bases at J, with 6 bases between. The CDR3 covers 14 residues. The sequence came from a man aged 60 to 75 in good health. The sequencing sample was made of blood. V and J are TRBV4-3 and TRBJ1-6; the D is unclear. The chain's CDR3 is CASSQDFANSPLHF. Here the CDR3 DNA reads TGCGCCAGCAGCCAAGATTTTGCTAATTCACCCCTCCACTTT.